This entry concerns a single T cell receptor beta chain. Its antigen is unidentified. This entry comes from a study of early T cells in non-severe SARS-CoV-2 infection. Looking at the study overall: Chains stayed unpaired after sequencing of bulk RNA from unsorted whole blood.

Study observations and caveats: Comparison of clonotypes with VDJdb favored anti-spike CD8 responses while missing private and CD4 specificities.

Researchers attached unique molecular identifiers to individual cDNA molecules. In TCRdb, the 5' RACE reads were re-called with MiXCR into one record per CDR3 protein. The profile shows some 54,000 distinct CDR3 sequences, approximately 9.3% of them singletons. This CDR3 region has 12 residues. Per germline, CDR1 SNHLY and CDR2 FYNNEI. V dropped 5 bases and J dropped 7 bases, with 11 bases sitting between them. This TCR was sampled from an adult who was a healthcare worker with PCR-confirmed SARS-CoV-2 infection or an uninfected control (not recorded which). The material sequenced was whole blood. The chain combines TRBV2 with TRBJ1-2, with unresolved D. CDR3 bases: TGTGCCAGCAGTCCCCAAAAGTTTGGCTACACCTTC. Translated, it gives CASSPQKFGYTF. Supplemented by reference TRBV2 and TRBJ1-2, the full variable domain reads EPEVTQTPSHQVTQMGQEVILRCVPISNHLYFYWYRQILGQKVEFLVSFYNNEISEKSEIFDDQFSVERPDGSNFTLKIRSTKLEDSAMYFCASSPQKFGYTFGSGTRLTVV.